The 26 T cell receptor beta chains given below trace back to one sample, sequenced in a study of naive and memory T cell subsets. Both TRBC1 and TRBC2 were covered by a beta constant-region primer of two equimolar oligonucleotides. TCRdb fed the UMI-ligation and nested PCR reads into MiXCR, producing one record per CDR3 protein. The table lists tens of thousands of distinct CDR3 sequences, 7% of them singletons. Sequencing was done on a sample of central memory CD4+ T cells from blood. The receptors were gathered from a human donor in good health.

This clonotype appeared many times. This sequence joins TRBV5-5 and TRBJ2-7; no clear D. This CDR3 comprises 15 residues. V was shortened by 3 bases and J by 3 bases, with 16 bases between the two germline ends. The V gene's germline CDR1 is SGHKS and CDR2 YYEKEE (reference sequence). CDR3 sequence (DNA): TGTGCCAGCAGCTGGGATGGCGGTCCCTACTACGAGCAGTACTTC. Amino acids: CASSWDGGPYYEQYF.

This clonotype was seen many times. V gene TRBV20-1 combines with J gene TRBJ1-5; 7 bases line up with TRBD1. V dropped 3 bases and J dropped 4; count of bases not matched to a gene: 6. CDR3 length: 14 amino acids. CDR1 and CDR2 (germline): DFQATT, SNEGSKA (reference sequence). The CDR3 protein is CSARPPGQNQPQHF. The DNA of the CDR3 is TGCAGTGCTAGGCCCCCGGGACAGAATCAGCCCCAGCATTTT.

This clonotype appeared a few times. V and J are TRBV20-1 and TRBJ2-3; 14 bases fit TRBD2. After removal of 7 bases from V and 2 bases from J, the junction contained 8 bases not matched to a gene. Germline CDR1 and CDR2: DFQATT and SNEGSKA (reference sequence). There are 16 residues in the CDR3. This CDR3 is CSGGRLAGGLTDTQYF. The CDR3 nucleotides are TGCAGTGGAGGGAGACTAGCGGGGGGGCTCACAGATACGCAGTATTTT.

This clonotype was seen a handful of times. The gene calls are TRBV3-1 and TRBJ2-3; the match to TRBD2 covers 8 bases. CDR3 length: 16 residues. The junction had 9 bases not matched to a gene; V was cut back by 4 bases and J by 3 bases. Germline values: CDR1 LGHDT, CDR2 YNNKEL (reference sequence). The CDR3 bases are TGTGCCAGCAGCCGGCTAGGGCGGGAGGCGACAGATACGCAGTATTTT. As protein: CASSRLGREATDTQYF.

This clonotype was observed at least ten times. This chain links TRBV7-9 with TRBJ1-5; unclear D gene. Germline-derived CDR1 and CDR2 are SEHNR and FQNEAQ (reference sequence). The CDR3 consists of 15 residues. V was trimmed by 5 bases and J by 1 base, leaving 12 bases between them. The CDR3 coding sequence is TGTGCCAGCAGCCTCAGGATGGGGAGCAATCAGCCCCAGCATTTT. Translation gives CASSLRMGSNQPQHF. The full variable domain, with the rest looked up from reference TRBV7-9 and TRBJ1-5, is DTGVSQNPRHKITKRGQNVTFRCDPISEHNRLYWYRQTLGQGPEFLTYFQNEAQLEKSRLLSDRFSAERPKGSFSTLEIQRTEQGDSAMYLCASSLRMGSNQPQHFGDGTRLSIL.

This clonotype occurred many times. The CDR3 DNA follows: TGTGCCAGCACCCTAGGGACTAGCAATCAGCCCCAGCATTTT. This encodes CASTLGTSNQPQHF. This chain joins TRBV28 and TRBJ1-5; D may be TRBD1 (5 bases). With 7 bases removed from V and 0 bases from J, the gap between germline ends came to 10 bases. The germline V gene encodes CDR1 MDHEN and CDR2 SYDVKM. This CDR3 comprises 14 residues.

The genes are TRBV20-1 and TRBJ2-3; D is ambiguous. In germline, CDR1 is DFQATT, CDR2 SNEGSKA (reference sequence). The CDR3 loop spans 13 amino acids. The CDR3 sequence is CSASVFSTDTQYF. The CDR3, as DNA: TGCAGCGCCTCAGTCTTTAGCACAGATACGCAGTATTTT.

This clonotype appeared a few times. The CDR3 coding sequence is TGTGCCAGCAGCTTACGGCGGGAGGCCTACGAGCAGTACTTC. Its protein is CASSLRREAYEQYF. This chain links TRBV11-2 with TRBJ2-7; 8 nucleotides agree with TRBD2. Germline assignment: CDR1 SGHAT and CDR2 FQNNGV. The junction had 2 bases not matched to a gene; V was cut back by 2 bases and J by 2 bases. The CDR3 has 14 amino acids.

This clonotype was counted between two and nine times. This chain links TRBV7-2 with TRBJ2-7, with TRBD2 as a possible D gene (6 bases). Trimming stripped 2 bases from V and 7 bases from J, with 12 bases between. The CDR3 loop spans 13 amino acids. The germline gives CDR1 SGHTA, CDR2 FQGNSA. The CDR3 here is CASSLHQGGEQYF. The CDR3 bases are TGTGCCAGCAGCTTACACCAGGGAGGAGAGCAGTACTTC. The whole variable domain, remainder taken from reference TRBV7-2 and TRBJ2-7, is GAGVSQSPSNKVTEKGKDVELRCDPISGHTALYWYRQSLGQGLEFLIYFQGNSAPDKSGLPSDRFSAERTGGSVSTLTIQRTQQEDSAVYLCASSLHQGGEQYFGPGTRLTVT.

This clonotype was observed at least ten times. The gene calls are TRBV12-3 or TRBV12-4 and TRBJ2-7; tentatively, D is TRBD2 (6 bases). There are 14 residues in the CDR3. Trimming took off 3 bases at V and 1 base at J, with 10 bases between the two ends. The CDR3 coding sequence is TGTGCCAGCAGTTTTGGCGGGATTTCCTACGAGCAGTACTTC. It codes for CASSFGGISYEQYF.

This clonotype was seen many times. The rearrangement joins TRBV12-3 or TRBV12-4 to TRBJ2-1; no clear D gene. This CDR3 comprises 15 residues. V lost 4 bases and J 5 bases, leaving 15 bases between the germline ends. As DNA, the CDR3 is TGTGCCAGCAGTTCACAACAACATGGGAACAATGAGCAGTTCTTC. This gives the protein CASSSQQHGNNEQFF.

This clonotype was seen at least ten times. The V and J genes are TRBV7-2 and TRBJ2-6, with 10 positions matching TRBD1. The trim removed 5 bases at V and 9 bases at J, leaving 13 bases unmatched. Germline V CDR1 and CDR2: SGHTA, FQGNSA. The CDR3 spans 17 residues. CDR3 amino acids: CASSLRFPGQGINVLTF. The CDR3, as DNA: TGTGCCAGCAGCCTCCGCTTTCCGGGACAGGGGATCAACGTCCTGACTTTC.

This clonotype was seen repeatedly, ten times or more. CDR3 protein: CASSQGSVYTGELFF. CDR3 nucleotides: TGCGCCAGCAGCCAAGGTTCAGTGTACACCGGGGAGCTGTTTTTT. The rearrangement links TRBV4-3 to TRBJ2-2; D gene ambiguous. Germline CDR1 is LGHNA and CDR2 is YSLEER. The CDR3 sequence is 15 residues long. The V end lost 1 base, the J end lost 3 bases, and 9 bases lay between the germline ends.

This clonotype was recorded many times. This chain joins TRBV28 and TRBJ1-3; D is ambiguous. Trimming stripped 7 bases from V and 4 bases from J, with 20 bases between. Per the germline V gene, CDR1 is MDHEN and CDR2 is SYDVKM. This CDR3 comprises 16 residues. CDR3 region: CASKPPGVSGGNTIYF. The CDR3 nucleotides are TGTGCCAGCAAACCCCCGGGCGTATCGGGGGGAAACACCATATATTTT.

The V gene is TRBV7-6, the J gene TRBJ2-3; D is perhaps TRBD2 (6 bases). The CDR3 runs to 16 residues. CDR1 and CDR2 from the germline V gene are SGHVS and FNYEAQ. With 5 bases removed from V and 0 bases from J, the gap between germline ends came to 15 bases. The CDR3 sequence is CASSPLGRRSTDTQYF. The CDR3 DNA reads TGTGCCAGCAGCCCGCTGGGGAGGAGAAGCACAGATACGCAGTATTTT. The whole variable domain, filled in from reference TRBV7-6 and TRBJ2-3, reads GAGVSQSPRYKVTKRGQDVALRCDPISGHVSLYWYRQALGQGPEFLTYFNYEAQQDKSGLPNDRFSAERPEGSISTLTIQRTEQRDSAMYRCASSPLGRRSTDTQYFGPGTRLTVL.

The chain uses TRBV6-5 and TRBJ2-3; 7 bases line up with TRBD2. Germline V CDR1 and CDR2: MNHEY, SVGAGI. This CDR3 is 16 amino acids long. V was clipped by 2 bases and J by 3 bases; unmatched bases: 8. The CDR3 here is CASSYGGGPGTDTQYF. As DNA, the CDR3 is TGTGCCAGCAGTTACGGGGGGGGACCAGGGACAGATACGCAGTATTTT.

This clonotype was found many times. The CDR3 sequence is CASSLSRDTEAFF. The CDR3 nucleotides read TGTGCCAGCAGCTTGTCCAGGGACACTGAAGCTTTCTTT. The chain combines TRBV5-8 with TRBJ1-1; possibly TRBD1 for D (5 bases). With 1 base removed from V and 3 bases from J, the gap between germline ends came to 7 bases. The germline CDR1 and CDR2 sequences are SGHTS and YDEGEE. The length of the CDR3 is 13 residues.

V usage is TRBV12-3 or TRBV12-4 and J usage is TRBJ2-1, with 15 bases lining up with TRBD2. CDR3 length: 18 residues. V gave up 8 bases and J gave up 1 base; unmatched junction bases: 9. In DNA form, the CDR3 reads TGTGCCAGCGAATCCGCCGGGACTAGCGGGAGGTCCTACAATGAGCAGTTCTTC. This gives the protein CASESAGTSGRSYNEQFF.

The V call is TRBV2, the J call TRBJ2-5; tentative D call: TRBD1 (6 bases). V gave up 6 bases and J gave up 7 bases, with 18 bases separating them. Germline V CDR1 and CDR2: SNHLY, FYNNEI. There are 14 residues in the CDR3. The CDR3 bases are TGTGCCAGCAGCCGACAGGATCCAAGAGGGACCCAGTACTTC. Protein sequence: CASSRQDPRGTQYF.

The table lists this clonotype with many counts. The rearrangement links TRBV7-9 to TRBJ1-1; D ambiguous. Germline values: CDR1 SEHNR, CDR2 FQNEAQ (reference sequence). The germline V and J ends were trimmed by 2 bases and 1 base, with 8 bases remaining between them. The CDR3 sequence is 14 residues long. The CDR3 DNA reads as TGTGCCAGCAGCTTACTAGCCACGAACACTGAAGCTTTCTTT. It yields the protein CASSLLATNTEAFF.

This clonotype was counted a few times. The rearrangement uses TRBV20-1 and TRBJ2-1, with 12 bases fitting TRBD2. This CDR3 has 14 residues. CDR1 DFQATT and CDR2 SNEGSKA come from the germline V gene (reference sequence). J was trimmed by 6 bases and V by 6 bases; bases with no gene match: 6. CDR3 loop: CSAAPSGGANEQFF. In DNA, the CDR3 is TGCAGTGCCGCTCCTAGCGGGGGGGCCAATGAGCAGTTCTTC.

Many counts were recorded for this clonotype. The chain uses TRBV20-1 and TRBJ2-5; 9 nucleotides align to TRBD2. Germline CDR1 DFQATT, CDR2 SNEGSKA (reference sequence). Losses at the gene ends were 0 bases for V and 3 bases for J; bases not matched to a gene: 14. CDR3 size: 18 residues. The CDR3 DNA is TGCAGTGCTAGAGATTATATCAAGGGCGGGGGGGCGGAAGAGACCCAGTACTTC. This codes for CSARDYIKGGGAEETQYF.

This clonotype was observed at least ten times. This chain joins TRBV7-3 and TRBJ1-1; unclear D gene. The CDR3 has 13 amino acids. Germline V CDR1 and CDR2: SGHTA, FQGTGA. Trimming cost V 0 bases and J 11 bases, with 13 bases left between them. This chain's CDR3 is CASSLTAGVEAFF. The CDR3 DNA is TGTGCCAGCAGCTTAACGGCGGGCGTTGAGGCTTTCTTT. Looking up the rest from reference TRBV7-3 and TRBJ1-1 gives the full variable domain: GAGVSQTPSNKVTEKGKYVELRCDPISGHTALYWYRQSLGQGPEFLIYFQGTGAADDSGLPNDRFFAVRPEGSVSTLKIQRTERGDSAVYLCASSLTAGVEAFFGQGTRLTVV.

This clonotype appeared a few times. CDR3: CASRGGKGEKLFF. CDR3 nucleotide sequence: TGTGCCAGCAGGGGGGGCAAGGGTGAAAAACTGTTTTTT. The chain combines TRBV27 with TRBJ1-4, with D maybe TRBD1 (6 bases). Germline loops: CDR1 MNHEY, CDR2 SMNVEV (reference sequence). This CDR3 region has 13 residues. V shed 6 bases and J shed 7 bases, with 12 bases lying between them. Using reference TRBV27 and TRBJ1-4 for the parts outside the CDR3, the full variable domain is EAQVTQNPRYLITVTGKKLTVTCSQNMNHEYMSWYRQDPGLGLRQIYYSMNVEVTDKGDVPEGYKVSRKEKRNFPLILESPSPNQTSLYFCASRGGKGEKLFFGSGTQLSVL.

In its sample, this clonotype was seen many times. The rearrangement uses TRBV27 and TRBJ2-3; tentative D call: TRBD2 (5 bases). The ends were cut back, 3 bases at V and 2 bases at J, with 12 bases in the middle. Germline CDR1 and CDR2: MNHEY and SMNVEV (reference sequence). The CDR3 loop spans 15 amino acids. The CDR3 reads CASSLGLEVTDTQYF. The CDR3 nucleotides are TGTGCCAGCAGTTTGGGCCTGGAGGTCACAGATACGCAGTATTTT.

The table lists this clonotype with many counts. The chain has TRBV7-2 and TRBJ2-3; 8 bases are a match to TRBD1. With V trimmed by 6 bases and J by 5 bases, 7 bases remained unmatched. Germline assignment: CDR1 SGHTA and CDR2 FQGNSA. The CDR3 is 14 amino acids. The CDR3 region has the DNA TGTGCCAGCAGGGTGCAGGGGGCGGGAGATACGCAGTATTTT. Amino acids: CASRVQGAGDTQYF.